These 5 T cell receptor beta chains were all obtained from the same sample, sequenced in a study of cytomegalovirus exposure and HLA in healthy donors. In the PCR, 60 Vbeta and 13 Jbeta primers were used. Measured with immunoSEQ multiplex PCR; TCRdb has only the in-frame clones, and not every one. The sample has 80,000 or so clones, 67% seen once. The sequenced sample was PBMCs. The receptor set was obtained from a woman in her 50s in good health and CMV-seropositive.

The CDR3 sequence is CSAGTGKEFRAFF. The DNA of the CDR3 is TGCAGCGCCGGGACAGGGAAGGAATTTCGGGCTTTCTTT. This chain connects TRBV29-1 to TRBJ1-1; 9 bases line up with TRBD1. CDR1 is SQVTM, CDR2 ANQGSEA, per germline. Unmatched junction bases numbered 14, after V lost 7 bases and J lost 11 bases. This CDR3 is 13 amino acids long. Full variable domain (rest looked up from reference TRBV29-1 and TRBJ1-1): SAVISQKPSRDICQRGTSLTIQCQVDSQVTMMFWYRQQPGQSLTLIATANQGSEATYESGFVIDKFPISRPNLTFSTLTVSNMSPEDSSIYLCSAGTGKEFRAFFGQGTRLTVV.

V is TRBV4-1 and J is TRBJ2-2, with a possible D match to TRBD1 (5 bases). Germline V gives CDR1 MGHRA, CDR2 YSYEKL. V lost 3 bases and J lost 4, with 9 bases in between. The CDR3 is made up of 14 amino acids. The CDR3 DNA is TGCGCCAGCAGCCAGAGCAGGGTCACCGGGGAGCTGTTTTTT. It specifies CASSQSRVTGELFF.

The chain links TRBV7-9 to TRBJ2-5; 8 bases are shared with TRBD2. The closer fit of TRBJ2-7 to the DNA end suggests the J call may be wrong. CDR3 length equals 19 residues. The germline V gene encodes CDR1 SEHNR and CDR2 FQNEAQ (reference sequence). The CDR3 sequence: CASSSGSGQRGSGPYEQYF. The CDR3 DNA reads as TGTGCCAGCAGCTCAGGTTCGGGCCAGCGGGGGTCGGGGCCCTACGAGCAGTACTTC.

The V and J genes are TRBV19 and TRBJ1-2; D not resolved. CDR3 length equals 14 residues. Germline loops: CDR1 LNHDA, CDR2 SQIVND (reference sequence). The V end lost 0 bases, the J end lost 8 bases, and 13 bases lay between the germline ends. The chain's CDR3 is CASSIDRRMEGYTF. CDR3 bases: TGTGCCAGTAGTATAGATCGCAGGATGGAAGGCTACACCTTC.

The chain carries TRBV7-9 and TRBJ1-4; D not resolved. The CDR3 extends over 18 amino acids. Trimming shortened V by 0 bases and J by 0 bases, and 14 bases separated the two germline ends. Germline loops: CDR1 SEHNR, CDR2 FQNEAQ (reference sequence). The CDR3 here is CASSLAGQEDATNEKLFF. In nucleotides, the CDR3 is TGTGCCAGCAGCTTAGCGGGTCAGGAGGATGCAACTAATGAAAAACTGTTTTTT.